The rows below give T cell receptor beta chains drawn from one sample of a study of cytomegalovirus exposure and HLA in healthy donors. Method: immunoSEQ multiplex PCR; TCRdb's copy keeps in-frame clones and lacks some. The table shows over 150,000 clones, with roughly 89% occurring only once. The sample consisted of PBMCs. The receptors stem from a woman aged 25 to 39 in good health and CMV-seronegative. The CDR3 runs from the conserved cysteine through the conserved F or W. D genes are given only for firm matches. Only part of the rows carry a size: once, few, many, or a class if the clone is expanded.

>-|TRBV28|17|TRBD1|TRBJ1-5
CASSSGARGNSNQPQHF
TGTGCCAGCAGTTCAGGGGCCAGGGGGAATAGCAATCAGCCCCAGCATTTT
>-|TRBV11-2|16|-|TRBJ2-7
CASSFMGGGYRYEQYF
TGTGCCAGCAGCTTCATGGGAGGAGGTTACCGCTACGAGCAGTACTTC
>-|TRBV6-5|15|-|TRBJ1-5
CASRKQGSKDQPQHF
TGTGCCAGCAGGAAACAGGGCAGTAAGGATCAGCCCCAGCATTTT
>-|TRBV6-1|15|TRBD1|TRBJ2-5
CASSESSTGRETQYF
TGTGCCAGCAGTGAGTCCTCGACAGGGCGAGAGACCCAGTACTTC
>-|TRBV4-1|15|TRBD1|TRBJ2-7
CASSQSPGGSYEQYF
TGCGCCAGCAGCCAATCTCCAGGGGGCTCCTACGAGCAGTACTTC
>-|TRBV6-5|15|TRBD2|TRBJ2-5
CASSKTSGFQETQYF
TGTGCCAGCAGTAAGACTAGCGGGTTTCAAGAGACCCAGTACTTC
>-|TRBV30|15|TRBD2|TRBJ2-5
CAWSVLSGGQETQYF
TGTGCCTGGAGTGTACTCAGCGGGGGCCAAGAGACCCAGTACTTC
>-|TRBV27|15|-|TRBJ2-2
CASSFRQGITGELFF
TGTGCCAGCAGTTTTAGGCAGGGGATCACCGGGGAGCTGTTTTTT
>-|TRBV6-5|15|-|TRBJ2-3
CASSYIAGPTDTQYF
TGTGCCAGCAGTTACATTGCAGGCCCCACAGATACGCAGTATTTT
>few|TRBV6-1|17|-|TRBJ2-7
CASSEGPAAGAPYEQYF
TGTGCCAGCAGTGAAGGGCCAGCGGCAGGTGCCCCCTACGAGCAGTACTTC
>-|TRBV15|16|TRBD1|TRBJ2-7
CATSRDRGPALYEQYF
TGTGCCACCAGCAGAGACAGGGGGCCCGCTTTGTACGAGCAGTACTTC